The next 16 T cell receptor beta chains were all read from a single sample in a study of cytomegalovirus exposure and HLA in healthy donors (dated by TCRdb to the late 2010s). Library generation was performed with the immunoSEQ multiplex PCR assay. The multiplex PCR relied on a mix of 60 forward primers for TCR Vbeta segments and 13 reverse primers for TCR Jbeta segments. TCRdb retrieved this table from immuneACCESS and kept in-frame rearrangements only. Not all clones are present; in checked studies, unresolved V genes account for under half, and no reason is known for the remainder. The sample has under 300,000 clones on record, under 80% of them singletons. Around 2.3% of the sample belongs to the ten largest clones. Sequencing was carried out using PBMCs. Receptor source: a female donor in good health and CMV-seronegative.

The rearrangement links TRBV19 to TRBJ2-5; maybe TRBD2 (5 bases). Trimming left V 8 bases short and J 4 bases short, with 17 bases between. The V gene's germline CDR1 is LNHDA and CDR2 SQIVND (reference sequence). The CDR3 is 14 amino acids. This CDR3 is CASSDFFEGETQYF. CDR3 coding DNA: TGTGCCAGTTCCGATTTTTTCGAGGGAGAGACCCAGTACTTC.

This chain uses TRBV5-4 with TRBJ2-1; 10 bases are shared with TRBD2. The CDR3 length is 16 residues. The V gene's germline CDR1 is SGHNT and CDR2 YYREEE (reference sequence). Unmatched junction bases numbered 7, after V lost 5 bases and J lost 2 bases. CDR3 loop: CASRASGSLAYNEQFF. The CDR3, as DNA: TGTGCCAGCAGGGCTAGCGGGAGCTTGGCCTACAATGAGCAGTTCTTC.

This sequence joins TRBV29-1 and TRBJ2-6; 10 nucleotides agree with TRBD1. The V segment lost 6 bases and the J segment 3 bases; nucleotides outside the gene matches: 11. Germline V gene lookup returns CDR1 SQVTM and CDR2 ANQGSEA. CDR3 length: 17 amino acids. The CDR3 DNA reads as TGCAGCGTGGAGGGGACAGGGGATGCTAGTGGGGCCAACGTCCTGACTTTC. This codes for CSVEGTGDASGANVLTF.

V is TRBV28 and J is TRBJ2-3; 7 bases are a match to TRBD1. The J segment lost 0 bases and the V segment lost 3 bases, leaving 6 bases of the junction unmatched. This CDR3 spans 16 amino acids. The germline CDR1 and CDR2 sequences are MDHEN and SYDVKM. CDR3 in amino acids: CASSFPWDSSTDTQYF. The CDR3 DNA reads as TGTGCCAGCAGTTTTCCCTGGGACAGTAGCACAGATACGCAGTATTTT.

The V and J genes are TRBV28 and TRBJ2-3; D remains ambiguous. V gave up 5 bases and J gave up 6 bases, with 9 bases separating them. Germline-derived CDR1 and CDR2 are MDHEN and SYDVKM. The CDR3 runs 12 residues. CDR3 protein: CASSRRVDTQYF. In nucleotides, the CDR3 is TGTGCCAGCAGTAGGAGAGTCGATACGCAGTATTTT.

Regarding this clone: This sample includes further DNA sequences coding for the same CDR3. V usage is TRBV9 and J usage is TRBJ2-1; 7 nucleotides match TRBD2. The germline CDR1 and CDR2 sequences are SGDLS and YYNGEE. This CDR3 spans 15 amino acids. The junction had 1 base not matched to a gene; V was cut back by 0 bases and J by 1 base. CDR3: CASSVGAGSYNEQFF. The CDR3 nucleotides are TGTGCCAGCAGCGTAGGAGCGGGGTCCTACAATGAGCAGTTCTTC.

This sequence joins TRBV14 and TRBJ2-7; 7 positions match TRBD1. V dropped 2 bases and J dropped 4; count of bases not matched to a gene: 2. Germline-derived CDR1 and CDR2 are SGHDN and FVKESK. There are 13 residues in the CDR3. The CDR3: CASSQQQGYEQYF. The DNA for the CDR3 is TGTGCCAGCAGCCAACAACAGGGGTACGAGCAGTACTTC.

The chain is built from TRBV5-1 and TRBJ2-3, with D possibly TRBD1 on 6 matching bases. CDR1 and CDR2 from the germline V gene are SGHRS and YFSETQ. The CDR3 loop spans 14 amino acids. V lost 3 bases and J lost 6, with 14 bases in between. As DNA, the CDR3 is TGCGCCAGCAGCTCACAGGGAGCATCGGATACGCAGTATTTT. It encodes CASSSQGASDTQYF.

The chain combines TRBV15 with TRBJ1-1; D gene ambiguous. Germline CDR1 and CDR2: LNHNV and YYDKDF (reference sequence). CDR3 size: 14 residues. Trimming left V 4 bases short and J 4 bases short, with 13 bases between. The CDR3 spells CATSMEGYGTEAFF. The CDR3 DNA is TGTGCCACCAGCATGGAGGGCTATGGCACTGAAGCTTTCTTT.

V gene TRBV6-6 combines with J gene TRBJ1-5, with a tentative D call TRBD1 (5 bases). Germline V CDR1 and CDR2: MNHNY, SVGAGI (reference sequence). Trimming took 6 bases from V and 0 from J, leaving 9 bases between them. CDR3 length: 14 residues. The CDR3 DNA reads as TGTGCCAGCAGCCGACAGATTAGCAATCAGCCCCAGCATTTT. Residues: CASSRQISNQPQHF.

There are a few counts of this clone. The chain is built from TRBV9 and TRBJ2-2; weak D call: TRBD2 (5 bases). This CDR3 is built from 13 residues. Germline V CDR1 and CDR2: SGDLS, YYNGEE. Trimming left V 4 bases short and J 4 bases short, with 8 bases between. In DNA, the CDR3 is TGTGCCAGCAGCCCTCGGGGCACCGGGGAGCTGTTTTTT. Translation: CASSPRGTGELFF.

This clone was found a few times. The chain recombines TRBV5-6 with TRBJ2-5; D is perhaps TRBD1 (6 bases). The J call is in doubt because the DNA end fits TRBJ2-7 better. The CDR3 loop spans 15 amino acids. The germline V gene encodes CDR1 SGHDT and CDR2 YYEEEE. The CDR3 DNA follows: TGTGCCAGCAGCTTAGAACAGGGAAGCTCCTACGAGCAGTACTTC. This gives the protein CASSLEQGSSYEQYF.

This clone occurred a few times. CDR3 bases: TGTGCCAGCAGCGCCAACAGGGTCGGGTACAATGAGCAGTTCTTC. Translated: CASSANRVGYNEQFF. The chain combines TRBV7-9 with TRBJ2-1; a possible D gene is TRBD1 (6 bases). CDR3 size: 15 residues. Germline V gene lookup returns CDR1 SEHNR and CDR2 FQNEAQ (reference sequence). V lost 5 bases, J lost 4 bases, and 15 bases lay in between.

The V call is TRBV6-5, the J call TRBJ2-5; 14 positions agree with TRBD2. Losses at the gene ends were 6 bases for V and 5 bases for J; bases not matched to a gene: 8. The CDR3 extends over 16 amino acids. CDR1 MNHEY and CDR2 SVGAGI come from the germline V gene. The CDR3 DNA is TGTGCCAGCAGCTACAGGACTAGCGGGAGGCGGGAGACCCAGTACTTC. This sequence encodes CASSYRTSGRRETQYF.

V gene TRBV6-6 combines with J gene TRBJ2-7; D is undetermined. The CDR3 contains 14 residues. V was cut by 1 base and J by 1 base, with 8 bases left in between. Per the germline V gene, CDR1 is MNHNY and CDR2 is SVGAGI (reference sequence). CDR3 bases: TGTGCCAGCAGTTACTTAGAGGAGTCCTACGAGCAGTACTTC. This translates into CASSYLEESYEQYF.

The chain uses TRBV7-2 and TRBJ2-5, with TRBD2 matching 7 bases. This CDR3 region has 15 residues. The germline V gene encodes CDR1 SGHTA and CDR2 FQGNSA. The ends lost 2 bases at V and 0 bases at J; junction bases unmatched: 3. The chain's CDR3 is CASSLLGGNQETQYF. For the CDR3, the DNA is TGTGCCAGCAGCTTATTGGGGGGGAACCAAGAGACCCAGTACTTC. The full variable domain, its missing parts supplied by reference TRBV7-2 and TRBJ2-5, is GAGVSQSPSNKVTEKGKDVELRCDPISGHTALYWYRQSLGQGLEFLIYFQGNSAPDKSGLPSDRFSAERTGGSVSTLTIQRTQQEDSAVYLCASSLLGGNQETQYFGPGTRLLVL.